These T cell receptor beta chains were read from a single sample in a study of T cell repertoires in ileal Crohn's disease. TCRdb's table, derived via immunoSEQ multiplex PCR, lists solely in-frame clones and lacks some. The sample has approximately 14,000 clones; 70% to 90% are singletons. The sample comprised ileal tissue. These receptors came from an adult with Crohn's disease. The CDR3 runs from the conserved cysteine through the conserved F or W. A D gene is named only where the DNA matches it firmly. Clone size, where shown, is once, few, many, or a class for clones that have expanded.

D gene	J gene	clone size	V gene	CDR3 DNA	CDR3 protein
TRBD2	TRBJ2-5	.	TRBV12-5	TGTGCTAGTGGTTTGGTACTTTTTTCGCTAGCGGGACCGGAAGAGACCCAGTACTTC	CASGLVLFSLAGPEETQYF
TRBD2	TRBJ2-1	.	TRBV27	TGTGCCAGCACCCATTTAGCGGGCCTAACCTACAATGAGCAGTTCTTC	CASTHLAGLTYNEQFF
TRBD1	TRBJ1-5	.	TRBV6-1	TGTGCCAGCAGTTGGGGACAGGGATTCCAGCATTTT	CASSWGQGFQHF
TRBD2	TRBJ2-7	.	TRBV5-1	TGCGCCAGCAGCCGAGCTGGCGGAGCGGGGGCTGGGGAGCAGTACTTC	CASSRAGGAGAGEQYF
TRBD2	TRBJ2-5	.	TRBV4-2	TGTGCCAGCAGCCAAGGACTAGCGGGAGTCGGCCAGACCCAGTACTTC	CASSQGLAGVGQTQYF
.	TRBJ2-7	.	TRBV5-1	TGCGCCAGCAGCTTGGTGGGACAAAGCCCTGGGTACGAGCAGTACTTC	CASSLVGQSPGYEQYF
TRBD2	TRBJ2-1	.	TRBV6-5	TGTGCCAGCAGTTTTCAGCGGGGGGCCTTCGATGAGCAGTTCTTC	CASSFQRGAFDEQFF
TRBD1	TRBJ1-5	.	TRBV6-1	TGTGCCAGCACGGGACAGGGCAATCAGCCCCAGCATTTT	CASTGQGNQPQHF
TRBD2	TRBJ2-1	.	TRBV7-9	TGTGCCAGCAGCTTCGGGTCGGGGGGGTCCCACAATGAGCAGTTCTTC	CASSFGSGGSHNEQFF
.	TRBJ2-1	.	TRBV10-1	TGCGCCAGCAGCCAGGGGTCCTACAATGAGCAGTTCTTC	CASSQGSYNEQFF
TRBD1	TRBJ1-5	.	TRBV6-1	TGTGCCAGCAGTGAATTTTGGGGACAGGGAGATCAGCCCCAGCATTTT	CASSEFWGQGDQPQHF
TRBD1	TRBJ1-3	.	TRBV2	TGTGCCAGCAGGACAGGGCCGTCTGGAAACACCATATATTTT	CASRTGPSGNTIYF
TRBD1	TRBJ2-7	once	TRBV27	TGTGCCAGCAGTTTATTCCGGACAGGGGAGTACGAGCAGTACTTC	CASSLFRTGEYEQYF
.	TRBJ2-4	.	TRBV7-9	TGTGCCAGCAGCTTATTTGGGGGCGGTGGGGCCAAAAACATTCAGTACTTC	CASSLFGGGGAKNIQYF
TRBD2	TRBJ2-2	.	TRBV30	TGTGCCTGGGGAGTGCCCAGCGGGAGAAAAGGCACCGGGGAGCTGTTTTTT	CAWGVPSGRKGTGELFF
.	TRBJ2-2	.	TRBV7-9	TGTGCCAGCAGCCCGATAGTAGCCGGGGAGCTGTTTTTT	CASSPIVAGELFF
TRBD1	TRBJ1-2	.	TRBV6-4	TGTGCCGCACACGCAGCAGGGGGCATAAGCTACACCTTC	CAAHAAGGISYTF
TRBD2	TRBJ2-2	.	TRBV7-2	TGTGCCAGCAGCGAAGCGGGAGGGTTTACCGGGGAGCTGTTTTTT	CASSEAGGFTGELFF
TRBD1	TRBJ1-2	once	TRBV30	TGTGCCTGGAACAGGCCGGGACAGGGGAGAATTGGCTACACCTTC	CAWNRPGQGRIGYTF
TRBD2	TRBJ2-7	.	TRBV28	TGTGCCAGCAGCCCGCTGACTAGCGAGTACTACGAGCAGTACTTC	CASSPLTSEYYEQYF
.	TRBJ2-2	.	TRBV30	TGTGCCTGCTTCCGTCGGATGTGGAGCACCGGGGAGCTGTTTTTT	CACFRRMWSTGELFF
.	TRBJ1-4	once	TRBV27	TGTGCCAGCCGAGGACTAGGGTTTGAAAAACTGTTTTTT	CASRGLGFEKLFF
.	TRBJ1-1	.	TRBV6-6	TGTGCCAGCAAGCCAAGCGGGGGTAACACTGAAGCTTTCTTT	CASKPSGGNTEAFF
.	TRBJ2-7	.	TRBV10-1	TGCGCCAGCAATGCGAAGGGGCCCTCCTACGAGCAGTACTTC	CASNAKGPSYEQYF
.	TRBJ1-2	once	TRBV30	TGTGCCTGGAGAAACCCAGAGCGTGGCTACACCTTC	CAWRNPERGYTF
TRBD1	TRBJ1-5	.	TRBV19	TGTGCCAGTAGTATGGGCCGGCCAGGGGGCAACCAGCCCCAGCATTTT	CASSMGRPGGNQPQHF
.	TRBJ1-5	.	TRBV19	TGTGCCAGTAGTATAAGGGACATCGGCAATCAGCCCCAGCATTTT	CASSIRDIGNQPQHF
TRBD1	TRBJ1-6	.	TRBV11-2	TGTGCCAGCAGCCAATCACAGGGGGCAGGTTCACCCCTCCACTTT	CASSQSQGAGSPLHF
.	TRBJ1-3	.	TRBV28	TGTGCCAGTGAGGACTCTGGAAACACCATATATTTT	CASEDSGNTIYF
TRBD1	TRBJ1-3	.	TRBV7-9	TGTGCCAGCAGCTTAGTAGGGACAGGCTCTGGAAACACCATATATTTT	CASSLVGTGSGNTIYF
.	TRBJ2-5	few	TRBV11-1	TGTGCCAGCAGCTTCGGCAGGGGGGCGTTTGAGACCCAGTACTTC	CASSFGRGAFETQYF
.	TRBJ2-7	.	TRBV10-3	TGTGCCATCAGTGGAGGGGGTTCTTCCTACGAGCAGTACTTC	CAISGGGSSYEQYF
TRBD1	TRBJ2-2	.	TRBV19	TGTGCCATCCAGACAGGGGGGTCCGGGGAGCTGTTTTTT	CAIQTGGSGELFF
.	TRBJ1-1	.	TRBV29-1	TGCAGCGTTCGACAGCTCTTGAACACTGAAGCTTTCTTT	CSVRQLLNTEAFF
TRBD1	TRBJ2-2	.	TRBV14	TGTGCCAGCAGCCATGGGGGACAGGGGGCCACCGGGGAGCTGTTTTTT	CASSHGGQGATGELFF
TRBD1	TRBJ1-1	.	TRBV5-1	TGCGCCAGCAGCATGGGTTGGGGACAAGGGACAGGGAGGAATACTGAAGCTTTCTTT	CASSMGWGQGTGRNTEAFF
.	TRBJ2-2	.	TRBV5-1	TGCGCCAGCAGCATCCGACAGGGAGGAACCGGGGAGCTGTTTTTT	CASSIRQGGTGELFF
.	TRBJ2-7	once	TRBV4-3	TGCGCCAGCAGCCAGGCGTCACAGGGTTACCACGAGCAGTACTTC	CASSQASQGYHEQYF
.	TRBJ1-4	.	TRBV6-4	TGTGCCAGCAGTACCACGGTTGAAAAACTGTTTTTT	CASSTTVEKLFF
TRBD1	TRBJ2-7	once	TRBV7-2	TGTGCCAGCAGCCCGGACAGGGCGTACGAGCAGTACTTC	CASSPDRAYEQYF
.	TRBJ1-6	.	TRBV7-2	TGTGCCAGCAGCCCCTTGTCGGGGGGTGTCAATTCACCCCTCCACTTT	CASSPLSGGVNSPLHF
TRBD1	TRBJ1-4	.	TRBV6-5	TGTGCCAGCAGGACAGGGGGGGCTGAAAAACTGTTTTTT	CASRTGGAEKLFF
TRBD1	TRBJ2-3	.	TRBV19	TGTGCCAGTAGTATATTCGGACAGGGGGCAGATACGCAGTATTTT	CASSIFGQGADTQYF
TRBD1	TRBJ1-1	.	TRBV6-6	TGTGCCAGCAGTTCGGGACAGGGTACGGGCACTGAAGCTTTCTTT	CASSSGQGTGTEAFF
TRBD1	TRBJ1-1	few	TRBV19	TGTGCCAGTATTCGGGACAGGGAGGCCACTGAAGCTTTCTTT	CASIRDREATEAFF
.	TRBJ1-5	.	TRBV6-5	TGTGCCAGCAGTTACACCCAGGGCGATCAGCCCCAGCATTTT	CASSYTQGDQPQHF
.	TRBJ2-5	once	TRBV5-4	TGTGCCAGCAAGGACTCCTACTCAGAGACCCAGTACTTC	CASKDSYSETQYF
TRBD2	TRBJ2-2	.	TRBV5-1	TGCGCCAGTCGATATAATAGCGGGAGTATTAGCACCGGGGAGCTGTTTTTT	CASRYNSGSISTGELFF
.	TRBJ2-7	.	TRBV5-1	TGCGCCAGCAGCTTGGACAGGGTGAGCTCCTACGAGCAGTACTTC	CASSLDRVSSYEQYF
TRBD1	TRBJ2-3	.	TRBV19	TGTGCCAGTAGAGGCCGGGACAGGGGGCTCACAGATACGCAGTATTTT	CASRGRDRGLTDTQYF
.	TRBJ1-2	.	TRBV29-1	TGCAGCGCTTCGGGTTTTAGCCACGGTTACTATGGCTACACCTTC	CSASGFSHGYYGYTF
.	TRBJ1-1	.	TRBV2	.	CASSGFRGREFTEAFF
.	TRBJ2-3	once	TRBV19	TGTGCCAGTAGCCCCCGGGCTAGCGGCACAGATACGCAGTATTTT	CASSPRASGTDTQYF
.	TRBJ1-2	.	TRBV19	TGTGCCAGTAGTACGGAGTGGCAGGGCCTTTACTCCTATGGCTACACCTTC	CASSTEWQGLYSYGYTF